This passage covers 12 T cell receptor beta chains from one sample sequenced in a study of siplizumab effects on memory and regulatory T cells. The data were produced by immunoSEQ multiplex PCR, yet TCRdb's version contains in-frame clones alone and is incomplete. The profile shows under 95,000 clones, roughly 94% of them singletons. Specimen: non-Treg CD4+ T cells sorted from blood. The receptors were gathered from a human donor in good health.

The V call is TRBV21-1, the J call TRBJ1-2; the D segment call TRBD1 is taken from the table without a DNA check. TRBV21-1 is shown as a pseudogene. This CDR3 has 11 residues. The CDR3 spells CASSNVPGYTF. The CDR3 DNA reads as TGTGCCAGCAGCAATGTCCCAGGGTACACCTTC.

V gene TRBV30 combines with J gene TRBJ1-1, with D unclear. The CDR3 runs 11 residues. V was clipped by 0 bases and J by 9 bases, with 8 bases between them. Looked up from germline, CDR1 is GTSNPN and CDR2 is SVGIG (reference sequence). CDR3 region: CAWSVGEKAFF. For the CDR3, the DNA is TGTGCCTGGAGTGTCGGGGAAAAAGCTTTCTTT. Based on the CDR3 plus reference TRBV30 and TRBJ1-1, the full variable domain is SQTIHQWPATLVQPVGSPLSLECTVEGTSNPNLYWYRQAAGRGLQLLFYSVGIGQISSEVPQNLSASRPQDRQFILSSKKLLLSDSGFYLCAWSVGEKAFFGQGTRLTVV.

The rearrangement links TRBV5-1 to TRBJ2-5; D may be TRBD1 (7 bases). Between the trimmed V and J ends, which lost 0 bases and 2 bases, there was a span of 17 bases. The CDR3 length is 17 residues. Germline assignment: CDR1 SGHRS and CDR2 YFSETQ. The CDR3 protein is CASSLGDQGGAQETQYF. The CDR3 nucleotides read TGCGCCAGCAGCTTGGGGGATCAGGGGGGCGCACAAGAGACCCAGTACTTC. Full variable domain (missing parts from reference TRBV5-1 and TRBJ2-5): KAGVTQTPRYLIKTRGQQVTLSCSPISGHRSVSWYQQTPGQGLQFLFEYFSETQRNKGNFPGRFSGRQFSNSRSEMNVSTLELGDSALYLCASSLGDQGGAQETQYFGPGTRLLVL.

The chain has TRBV19 and TRBJ1-2, with D perhaps matching TRBD1 (5 bases). The CDR3 totals 16 residues. Germline loops: CDR1 LNHDA, CDR2 SQIVND (reference sequence). With 3 bases removed from V and 0 bases from J, the gap between germline ends came to 14 bases. DNA of the CDR3: TGTGCCAGTAGTATTCAGGGCCGGGGGGCTAACTATGGCTACACCTTC. Its translation: CASSIQGRGANYGYTF.

The genes are TRBV19 and TRBJ1-1; D remains ambiguous. Germline V lookup: CDR1 LNHDA, CDR2 SQIVND (reference sequence). CDR3 length: 13 amino acids. The V gene lost 2 bases and the J gene lost 4 bases, with 8 bases spanning the gap. CDR3 DNA sequence: TGTGCCAGTAGTATACACGAGGGCACTGAAGCTTTCTTT. Amino acids: CASSIHEGTEAFF.

The chain recombines TRBV5-1 with TRBJ2-1; TRBD2 agrees at 7 bases. V lost 8 bases and J lost 2; bases outside the gene matches: 10. This CDR3 region has 15 residues. Germline V gene data show CDR1 as SGHRS and CDR2 as YFSETQ. The CDR3 reads CASSTGGGPYNEQFF. In DNA form, the CDR3 reads TGCGCCAGTAGTACGGGCGGGGGTCCCTACAATGAGCAGTTCTTC.

The chain combines TRBV7-2 with TRBJ2-7, with a tentative D call TRBD2 (5 bases). The CDR3 sequence is 13 residues long. The germline V gene has CDR1 SGHTA and CDR2 FQGNSA. The V gene lost 5 bases and the J gene lost 0 bases, with 8 bases spanning the gap. DNA for the CDR3: TGTGCCAGCAGCCACGGACTCTCCTACGAGCAGTACTTC. As protein: CASSHGLSYEQYF.

J is TRBJ1-5 and V is TRBV1. TRBV1 constitutes a pseudogene. CDR3 length: 15 residues. The CDR3: CTSSPEGDLNQPQHF. The CDR3 DNA is TGCACCAGCAGCCCTGAAGGAGACCTCAATCAGCCCCAGCATTTT.

This chain connects TRBV9 to TRBJ1-4; D remains ambiguous. Germline lookup yields CDR1 SGDLS and CDR2 YYNGEE. V lost 0 bases and J 4 bases, leaving 7 bases between the germline ends. This CDR3 region has 14 residues. The CDR3 DNA sequence: TGTGCCAGCAGCGTAGCAGCCGGTAATGAAAAACTGTTTTTT. Amino acids: CASSVAAGNEKLFF.

CDR3 nucleotide sequence: TGTGCCAGTAGTATGCAGATACATCAGCCCCAGCATTTT. This gives the protein CASSMQIHQPQHF. The chain carries TRBV19 and TRBJ1-5; no definite D call. The V end lost 3 bases, the J end lost 5 bases, and 8 bases lay between the germline ends. CDR1 LNHDA and CDR2 SQIVND come from the germline V gene (reference sequence). The CDR3 spans 13 residues.

V usage is TRBV6-1 and J usage is TRBJ1-5; D is perhaps TRBD1 (5 bases). CDR1 MNHNS and CDR2 SASEGT come from the germline V gene. V lost 2 bases to trimming and J lost 0 bases, with 11 bases between them. This CDR3 has 16 residues. The CDR3 loop is CASSETGWYSNQPQHF. The CDR3 nucleotides are TGTGCCAGCAGTGAAACAGGTTGGTATAGCAATCAGCCCCAGCATTTT.

This clone was detected only once. This chain connects TRBV5-6 to TRBJ2-7, with TRBD2 identical over 7 bases. CDR1 is SGHDT, CDR2 YYEEEE, per germline. The CDR3 has 12 residues. The junction had 4 bases not matched to a gene; V was cut back by 4 bases and J by 6 bases. The CDR3 sequence: CASSRGGGEQYF. In DNA, the CDR3 is TGTGCCAGCAGCCGCGGGGGTGGCGAGCAGTACTTC.